This is a list of T cell receptor beta chains from one sample in a study of OX40 agonist ivuxolimab in advanced cancers. Sequenced by immunoSEQ multiplex PCR; TCRdb stores in-frame clones only, minus some. The table has 45,000 to 60,000 clones, over 80% seen once. This sample comprised CD4+ or CD8+ T cells sorted from blood, obtained in a trial of the OX40 agonist ivuxolimab. The receptors here all came from an adult with an advanced solid tumor such as melanoma, head and neck, liver or kidney cancer. The CDR3 runs from the conserved cysteine through the conserved F or W. D genes are given only for firm matches. Part of the rows lack a size; the others show once, few, many or a class for expanded clones.

d_call: .; cdr3_length: 14; clone_size: .; j_call: TRBJ2-7; v_call: TRBV4-3; cdr3_aa: CTSSQDGTDYEQYF; cdr3_nt: TGCACCAGCAGCCAAGACGGTACCGACTACGAGCAGTACTTC
d_call: .; cdr3_length: 14; clone_size: .; j_call: TRBJ2-7; v_call: TRBV18; cdr3_aa: CASSSRDTPYEQYF; cdr3_nt: TGTGCCAGCTCAAGCCGGGACACACCTTACGAGCAGTACTTC
d_call: TRBD2; cdr3_length: 19; clone_size: .; j_call: TRBJ2-1; v_call: TRBV27; cdr3_aa: CASTPLGMYEREGNNEQFF; cdr3_nt: TGTGCCAGCACCCCGCTAGGCATGTATGAGCGGGAGGGGAACAATGAGCAGTTCTTC
d_call: .; cdr3_length: 13; clone_size: .; j_call: TRBJ1-2; v_call: TRBV7-2; cdr3_aa: CASTAVSNYGYTF; cdr3_nt: TGTGCCAGCACCGCGGTCTCTAACTATGGCTACACCTTC
d_call: .; cdr3_length: 13; clone_size: once; j_call: TRBJ2-1; v_call: TRBV9; cdr3_aa: CASSVAMRGEQFF; cdr3_nt: TGTGCCAGCAGCGTAGCTATGCGGGGTGAGCAGTTCTTC
d_call: .; cdr3_length: 16; clone_size: .; j_call: TRBJ1-2; v_call: TRBV27; cdr3_aa: CASSLSSLGSFYGYTF; cdr3_nt: TGTGCCAGCAGTTTGAGTTCTTTAGGCAGTTTCTATGGCTACACCTTC
d_call: .; cdr3_length: 12; clone_size: .; j_call: TRBJ2-7; v_call: TRBV5-6; cdr3_aa: CASSSPGGEQYF; cdr3_nt: TGTGCCAGCAGCTCGCCTGGAGGAGAGCAGTACTTC
d_call: TRBD2; cdr3_length: 18; clone_size: .; j_call: TRBJ2-2; v_call: TRBV11-2; cdr3_aa: CASSFPISGRARAGELFF; cdr3_nt: TGTGCCAGCAGCTTCCCTATTAGCGGGAGGGCCAGGGCCGGGGAGCTGTTTTTT
d_call: TRBD1; cdr3_length: 18; clone_size: .; j_call: TRBJ2-6; v_call: TRBV7-9; cdr3_aa: CASSSNRGLDAGANVLTF; cdr3_nt: TGTGCCAGCAGCTCAAACAGGGGATTGGATGCTGGGGCCAACGTCCTGACTTTC
d_call: TRBD2; cdr3_length: 15; clone_size: .; j_call: TRBJ2-7; v_call: TRBV4-2; cdr3_aa: CASSQGPSGSYEQYF; cdr3_nt: TGTGCCAGCAGCCAAGGTCCTAGCGGGAGTTACGAGCAGTACTTC
d_call: TRBD1; cdr3_length: 14; clone_size: .; j_call: TRBJ2-5; v_call: TRBV9; cdr3_aa: CASSPEDRVETQYF; cdr3_nt: TGTGCCAGCAGCCCCGAAGACAGGGTCGAGACCCAGTACTTC
d_call: TRBD1; cdr3_length: 17; clone_size: .; j_call: TRBJ2-7; v_call: TRBV4-2; cdr3_aa: CASSQVPGTGGYYEQYF; cdr3_nt: TGTGCCAGCAGCCAAGTCCCCGGGACAGGGGGCTATTACGAGCAGTACTTC
d_call: TRBD1; cdr3_length: 15; clone_size: .; j_call: TRBJ1-2; v_call: TRBV6-6; cdr3_aa: CASSRDSNGSKGYTF; cdr3_nt: TGTGCCAGCAGTCGGGACAGTAATGGTTCTAAGGGCTACACCTTC
d_call: .; cdr3_length: 14; clone_size: .; j_call: TRBJ2-7; v_call: TRBV27; cdr3_aa: CASSLSFGNYEQYF; cdr3_nt: TGTGCCAGCAGTCTCTCATTTGGTAACTACGAGCAGTACTTC
d_call: .; cdr3_length: 15; clone_size: once; j_call: TRBJ2-5; v_call: TRBV29-1; cdr3_aa: CSVARAVGMKETQYF; cdr3_nt: TGCAGCGTTGCCCGGGCAGTGGGGATGAAAGAGACCCAGTACTTC
d_call: TRBD1; cdr3_length: 15; clone_size: once; j_call: TRBJ2-5; v_call: TRBV5-1; cdr3_aa: CASSFDQGVEETQYF; cdr3_nt: TGCGCCAGCAGCTTCGACCAGGGGGTAGAAGAGACCCAGTACTTC
d_call: .; cdr3_length: 15; clone_size: .; j_call: TRBJ1-2; v_call: TRBV19; cdr3_aa: CASSDRRTPLYGYTF; cdr3_nt: TGTGCCAGTAGTGACAGAAGAACACCTCTTTATGGCTACACCTTC
d_call: TRBD2; cdr3_length: 15; clone_size: .; j_call: TRBJ2-5; v_call: TRBV4-3; cdr3_aa: CASSQDRLAGGIKYF; cdr3_nt: TGCGCCAGCAGCCAAGACCGTCTAGCGGGAGGTATAAAGTACTTC
d_call: .; cdr3_length: 11; clone_size: .; j_call: TRBJ2-7; v_call: TRBV6-1; cdr3_aa: CASIRGYEQYF; cdr3_nt: TGTGCCAGCATCCGAGGATACGAGCAGTACTTC
d_call: TRBD1; cdr3_length: 16; clone_size: .; j_call: TRBJ2-1; v_call: TRBV7-2; cdr3_aa: CASSFPRDRGYLEQFF; cdr3_nt: TGTGCCAGCAGCTTCCCCCGGGACAGGGGGTACTTGGAGCAGTTCTTC
d_call: .; cdr3_length: 16; clone_size: .; j_call: TRBJ2-2; v_call: TRBV2; cdr3_aa: CARRGIEGANTGELFF; cdr3_nt: TGTGCCCGTCGGGGCATCGAGGGCGCGAACACCGGGGAGCTGTTTTTT
d_call: TRBD2; cdr3_length: 15; clone_size: .; j_call: TRBJ2-2; v_call: TRBV4-1; cdr3_aa: CASSQGLAGPGELFF; cdr3_nt: TGCGCCAGCAGCCAAGGACTAGCGGGACCCGGGGAGCTGTTTTTT
d_call: TRBD2; cdr3_length: 16; clone_size: .; j_call: TRBJ2-5; v_call: TRBV5-6; cdr3_aa: CASSLQIAGGRETQYF; cdr3_nt: TGTGCCAGCAGCCTCCAGATAGCGGGTGGGAGAGAGACCCAGTACTTC
d_call: .; cdr3_length: 16; clone_size: .; j_call: TRBJ2-3; v_call: TRBV5-1; cdr3_aa: CASSSSGVPYTDTQYF; cdr3_nt: TGCGCCAGCAGCTCCTCCGGGGTACCATACACAGATACGCAGTATTTT
d_call: .; cdr3_length: 16; clone_size: .; j_call: TRBJ2-4; v_call: TRBV13; cdr3_aa: CASSPNLGLPQNIQYF; cdr3_nt: TGTGCCAGCAGTCCCAACCTCGGGTTACCCCAAAACATTCAGTACTTC
d_call: TRBD2; cdr3_length: 11; clone_size: .; j_call: TRBJ2-5; v_call: TRBV28; cdr3_aa: CASSVTSVKNF; cdr3_nt: TGTGCCAGCAGCGTTACTAGCGTGAAGAACTTC
d_call: .; cdr3_length: 12; clone_size: .; j_call: TRBJ2-2; v_call: TRBV30; cdr3_aa: CAWSLGTGELFF; cdr3_nt: TGTGCCTGGAGTTTGGGTACCGGGGAGCTGTTTTTT
d_call: .; cdr3_length: 16; clone_size: once; j_call: TRBJ2-3; v_call: TRBV4-3; cdr3_aa: CASSQDGAGPTDTQYF; cdr3_nt: TGCGCCAGCAGCCAAGATGGGGCAGGGCCCACAGATACGCAGTATTTT
d_call: .; cdr3_length: 12; clone_size: .; j_call: TRBJ2-1; v_call: TRBV27; cdr3_aa: CASSFSGNEQFF; cdr3_nt: TGTGCCAGCAGTTTTAGTGGCAATGAGCAGTTCTTC
d_call: TRBD2; cdr3_length: 21; clone_size: .; j_call: TRBJ2-3; v_call: TRBV4-3; cdr3_aa: CASSRELAGGNLQASTDTQYF; cdr3_nt: TGCGCCAGCAGCCGAGAATTAGCGGGAGGGAACTTGCAAGCTAGCACAGATACGCAGTATTTT
d_call: .; cdr3_length: 15; clone_size: .; j_call: TRBJ2-1; v_call: TRBV5-4; cdr3_aa: CASSLSGPIQNEQFF; cdr3_nt: TGTGCCAGCAGCTTGTCCGGGCCCATCCAAAATGAGCAGTTCTTC
d_call: .; cdr3_length: 14; clone_size: .; j_call: TRBJ1-2; v_call: TRBV19; cdr3_aa: CASKKAGLPYGYTF; cdr3_nt: TGTGCCAGTAAAAAGGCAGGGCTACCCTATGGCTACACCTTC
d_call: TRBD2; cdr3_length: 14; clone_size: .; j_call: TRBJ2-3; v_call: TRBV11-2; cdr3_aa: CASSLGLPRDTQYF; cdr3_nt: TGTGCCAGCAGCTTGGGACTACCCCGAGATACGCAGTATTTT
d_call: .; cdr3_length: 14; clone_size: few; j_call: TRBJ1-5; v_call: TRBV7-8; cdr3_aa: CASSQRYSNQPQHF; cdr3_nt: TGTGCCAGCAGCCAGAGGTATAGCAATCAGCCCCAGCATTTT
d_call: .; cdr3_length: 15; clone_size: .; j_call: TRBJ2-7; v_call: TRBV9; cdr3_aa: CASSVGGAAGDEQYF; cdr3_nt: TGTGCCAGCAGCGTAGGTGGGGCCGCCGGGGACGAGCAGTACTTC
d_call: .; cdr3_length: 17; clone_size: .; j_call: TRBJ2-1; v_call: TRBV7-6; cdr3_aa: CASSEVASGISYNEQFF; cdr3_nt: TGTGCCAGCAGCGAAGTCGCTTCTGGGATTAGTTACAATGAGCAGTTCTTC
d_call: .; cdr3_length: 15; clone_size: .; j_call: TRBJ2-7; v_call: TRBV5-8; cdr3_aa: CASSPREVKSYEQYF; cdr3_nt: TGTGCCAGCAGCCCAAGGGAGGTAAAGTCCTACGAGCAGTACTTC
d_call: TRBD2; cdr3_length: 17; clone_size: .; j_call: TRBJ2-1; v_call: TRBV30; cdr3_aa: CAWSGTSGSWPYNEQFF; cdr3_nt: TGTGCCTGGAGTGGGACTAGCGGGAGCTGGCCCTACAATGAGCAGTTCTTC
d_call: .; cdr3_length: 15; clone_size: .; j_call: TRBJ2-6; v_call: TRBV6-5; cdr3_aa: CASSYGGGGANVLTF; cdr3_nt: TGTGCCAGCAGTTACGGCGGCGGTGGGGCCAACGTCCTGACTTTC
d_call: .; cdr3_length: 15; clone_size: once; j_call: TRBJ2-7; v_call: TRBV27; cdr3_aa: CASSLSHGDPYEQYF; cdr3_nt: TGTGCCAGCAGTTTGTCCCATGGGGACCCCTACGAGCAGTACTTC
d_call: TRBD2; cdr3_length: 21; clone_size: once; j_call: TRBJ2-1; v_call: TRBV4-3; cdr3_aa: CASSQVIGRLAGELAYNEQFF; cdr3_nt: TGCGCCAGCAGCCAAGTAATCGGGAGGTTAGCGGGAGAGTTAGCCTACAATGAGCAGTTCTTC
d_call: TRBD1; cdr3_length: 16; clone_size: .; j_call: TRBJ2-5; v_call: TRBV7-8; cdr3_aa: CASRSGGDSLRKTQYF; cdr3_nt: TGTGCCAGCAGATCCGGTGGGGACAGCCTTCGGAAGACCCAGTACTTC
d_call: TRBD1; cdr3_length: 16; clone_size: .; j_call: TRBJ1-2; v_call: TRBV9; cdr3_aa: CASSPGGGGVNYGYTF; cdr3_nt: TGTGCCAGCAGCCCCGGTGGAGGGGGCGTCAACTATGGCTACACCTTC